Shown below are 21 T cell receptor beta chains from a single sample sequenced in a study of vaccination and CD4 T cells after COVID-19. Cultured CD4+ T-cell DNA underwent Oncomine TCR Beta short-read sequencing. Each CDR3 protein is one row after TCRdb ran MiXCR on the PCR reads. The sample yields 20,000 to 25,000 distinct CDR3 sequences, under 55% seen once. Their cognate antigens are unknown. Noted treatment: roughly 10-day PBMC culture with coronavirus spike peptide pools or control peptides (ViraFEST assay). The source was CD4+ T cells from blood, cultured in vitro, collected before SARS-CoV-2 vaccination. The receptors derive from a human donor who received a COVID-19 vaccine.

The genes are TRBV7-2 and TRBJ1-1, with D maybe TRBD1 (6 bases). Trimming took 3 bases from V and 0 from J, leaving 14 bases between them. The CDR3 length is 16 residues. Germline V CDR1 and CDR2: SGHTA, FQGNSA. CDR3 loop: CASSFTGYPLNTEAFF. As DNA, the CDR3 is TGTGCCAGCAGCTTCACAGGGTACCCTTTGAACACTGAAGCTTTCTTT.

The chain is built from TRBV11-2 and TRBJ2-5; 16 bases are shared with TRBD2. The CDR3 sequence is 20 residues long. V shed 3 bases, J shed 4 bases, and the junction held 14 bases outside the gene matches. CDR1 is SGHAT, CDR2 FQNNGV, per germline. The CDR3 protein is CASSLNAGTSGGARRETQYF. The DNA for the CDR3 is TGTGCCAGCAGCTTGAACGCCGGGACTAGCGGGGGGGCACGGAGAGAGACCCAGTACTTC.

This chain connects TRBV29-1 to TRBJ1-2; a weak D match, TRBD1 (5 bases). V was clipped by 6 bases and J by 4 bases, with 21 bases between them. This CDR3 is built from 15 residues. The V gene's germline CDR1 is SQVTM and CDR2 ANQGSEA. In DNA form, the CDR3 reads TGCAGCGTGGGAAGGCGGGACGGCTATACCTATGGCTACACCTTC. Translation gives CSVGRRDGYTYGYTF.

V usage is TRBV7-9 and J usage is TRBJ1-2; weak D call: TRBD1 (5 bases). The V and J ends lost 3 bases and 4 bases respectively, with 9 bases between them. Germline V gene data show CDR1 as SEHNR and CDR2 as FQNEAQ (reference sequence). This CDR3 has 13 amino acids. CDR3 residues: CASSFEQVYGYTF. The CDR3 coding sequence is TGTGCCAGCAGCTTTGAACAGGTCTATGGCTACACCTTC.

The V call is TRBV5-4, the J call TRBJ2-3; 12 nucleotides align to TRBD2. CDR3 length: 15 amino acids. Germline V gives CDR1 SGHNT, CDR2 YYREEE (reference sequence). The V segment lost 3 bases and the J segment 5 bases; nucleotides outside the gene matches: 4. The CDR3: CASSSGLAGLDTQYF. The CDR3 bases are TGTGCCAGCAGCTCAGGACTAGCGGGGTTAGATACGCAGTATTTT.

V and J are TRBV19 and TRBJ1-2; possible D gene TRBD1, 5 bases. V lost 10 bases and J lost 2, with 29 bases in between. This CDR3 has 18 amino acids. CDR1 and CDR2 (germline): LNHDA, SQIVND (reference sequence). The CDR3 sequence is CATATTDKGNSVNYGYTF. CDR3 sequence (DNA): TGTGCCACCGCGACTACGGACAAGGGTAATAGCGTAAACTATGGCTACACCTTC. The complete variable domain, with remaining parts taken from reference TRBV19 and TRBJ1-2, reads DGGITQSPKYLFRKEGQNVTLSCEQNLNHDAMYWYRQDPGQGLRLIYYSQIVNDFQKGDIAEGYSVSREKKESFPLTVTSAQKNPTAFYLCATATTDKGNSVNYGYTFGSGTRLTVV.

The rearrangement uses TRBV29-1 and TRBJ1-2; 7 positions match TRBD1. CDR3 length: 12 residues. The junction had 7 bases not matched to a gene; V was cut back by 4 bases and J by 8 bases. From germline, CDR1 is SQVTM and CDR2 ANQGSEA. In DNA, the CDR3 is TGCAGCGTTGGCAGTCAGGGGGTCGGCTACACCTTC. The encoded protein is CSVGSQGVGYTF.

V usage is TRBV19 and J usage is TRBJ1-5; 7 bases map to TRBD1. The CDR3 is 17 residues long. V lost 5 bases, J lost 3 bases, and 13 bases stayed unmatched. Germline V CDR1 and CDR2: LNHDA, SQIVND (reference sequence). CDR3 DNA: TGTGCCAGTAGTCTCCTGGGCGGGACAGATGACAATCAGCCCCAGCATTTT. The encoded protein is CASSLLGGTDDNQPQHF.

There are a few counts of this clonotype. V is TRBV5-4 and J is TRBJ2-3; D is uncertain. The V gene's germline CDR1 is SGHNT and CDR2 YYREEE (reference sequence). Trimming took off 2 bases at V and 1 base at J, with 8 bases between the two ends. The CDR3 totals 14 residues. CDR3 nucleotide sequence: TGTGCCAGCAGCTTCTCCGCGGGCACAGATACGCAGTATTTT. It yields the protein CASSFSAGTDTQYF.

J is TRBJ1-1 and V is TRBV19, with no clear D. Per germline, CDR1 LNHDA and CDR2 SQIVND (reference sequence). Trimming stripped 5 bases from V and 1 base from J, with 14 bases between. The CDR3 runs 15 residues. CDR3 in amino acids: CASSPGGRTNTEAFF. The CDR3 nucleotides read TGTGCCAGTAGTCCCGGAGGCCGAACGAACACTGAAGCTTTCTTT.

This chain connects TRBV25-1 to TRBJ2-1; 11 bases match TRBD1. The CDR3 totals 14 residues. The V and J ends lost 6 bases and 6 bases, in that order; junction bases with no gene match: 4. Germline V gives CDR1 MGHDK, CDR2 SYGVNS. CDR3 DNA sequence: TGTGCCAGCAGCGCCGGACAGGGGGCCAATGAGCAGTTCTTC. The encoded protein is CASSAGQGANEQFF.

This clonotype was observed a few times. The chain is built from TRBV30 and TRBJ1-6; TRBD1 aligns across 7 bases. Germline loops: CDR1 GTSNPN, CDR2 SVGIG (reference sequence). The ends lost 4 bases at V and 9 bases at J; junction bases unmatched: 18. The CDR3 has 17 residues. CDR3 amino acids: CAWIPGGVRGLSSPLHF. The CDR3 bases are TGTGCCTGGATCCCCGGGGGGGTAAGGGGGCTGAGTTCACCCCTCCACTTT. Full variable domain (rest looked up from reference TRBV30 and TRBJ1-6): SQTIHQWPATLVQPVGSPLSLECTVEGTSNPNLYWYRQAAGRGLQLLFYSVGIGQISSEVPQNLSASRPQDRQFILSSKKLLLSDSGFYLCAWIPGGVRGLSSPLHFGNGTRLTVT.

The gene calls are TRBV19 and TRBJ2-4, with TRBD2 as a possible D gene (5 bases). The germline V gene has CDR1 LNHDA and CDR2 SQIVND (reference sequence). This CDR3 is 15 amino acids long. V gave up 6 bases and J gave up 8 bases, with 20 bases separating them. The CDR3 DNA reads TGTGCCAGTAGCGCGATCTCGGGTAAGGGAGACATTCAGTACTTC. This codes for CASSAISGKGDIQYF.

The chain carries TRBV25-1 and TRBJ2-2, with D perhaps TRBD2 (5 bases). The germline V and J ends were trimmed by 4 bases and 1 base, with 7 bases remaining between them. CDR1 and CDR2 (germline): MGHDK, SYGVNS. There are 14 residues in the CDR3. CDR3 in amino acids: CASSVEVNTGELFF. In DNA form, the CDR3 reads TGTGCCAGCAGTGTGGAGGTGAACACCGGGGAGCTGTTTTTT.

The J gene is TRBJ2-7, the V gene TRBV4-2, with D perhaps matching TRBD1 or TRBD2 (5 bases each). The CDR3 totals 13 residues. Per germline, CDR1 LGHNA and CDR2 YNFKEQ. The V end was cut by 3 bases, the J end by 2 bases, with 8 bases between. This CDR3 is CASSQGVTYEQYF. The CDR3 DNA follows: TGTGCCAGCAGCCAGGGGGTAACCTACGAGCAGTACTTC.

This clonotype is categorized as medium-sized (0.01 to 0.1%). This rearrangement joins TRBV5-8 to TRBJ2-2, with D perhaps TRBD1 (6 bases). This CDR3 has 16 amino acids. The V and J ends lost 1 base and 5 bases respectively, with 15 bases between them. Per germline, CDR1 SGHTS and CDR2 YDEGEE. The CDR3 DNA reads TGTGCCAGCAGCTTGTCGGGGCTGAGGGGGACCGGGGAGCTGTTTTTT. This gives the protein CASSLSGLRGTGELFF.

This clonotype was detected only a few times. The chain uses TRBV7-9 and TRBJ1-6, with D perhaps matching TRBD1 (5 bases). The CDR3 consists of 13 residues. Germline assignment: CDR1 SEHNR and CDR2 FQNEAQ (reference sequence). Between the trimmed V and J ends, which lost 1 base and 14 bases, there was a span of 12 bases. This CDR3 is CASSLEVGGALHF. The CDR3 DNA follows: TGTGCCAGCAGCTTAGAGGTGGGGGGGGCCCTCCACTTT.

This clonotype has only one observation. The rearrangement links TRBV6-1 to TRBJ2-5, with no clear D. Trimming pared 5 bases from V and 4 bases from J, leaving 11 bases between. This CDR3 has 13 amino acids. Germline V gene sequence: CDR1 MNHNS, CDR2 SASEGT. CDR3 residues: CASSPRVGETQYF. DNA for the CDR3: TGTGCCAGCAGTCCCCGTGTGGGAGAGACCCAGTACTTC.

The V call is TRBV12-3 or TRBV12-4, the J call TRBJ1-1; D might be TRBD1 (6 bases). The CDR3 contains 14 residues. The ends were cut back, 1 base at V and 1 base at J, with 7 bases in the middle. Here the CDR3 reads CASSLVGGNTEAFF. DNA for the CDR3: TGTGCCAGCAGTTTAGTAGGGGGGAACACTGAAGCTTTCTTT.

This clonotype was seen a few times. This chain connects TRBV20-1 to TRBJ1-2, with 9 positions matching TRBD1. Unmatched junction bases numbered 9, after V lost 6 bases and J lost 4 bases. This CDR3 spans 14 amino acids. CDR1 is DFQATT, CDR2 SNEGSKA, per germline (reference sequence). CDR3 amino acids: CSATHDRGGYGYTF. The CDR3 DNA is TGCAGTGCCACCCATGACAGGGGGGGCTATGGCTACACCTTC.

The chain employs TRBV24-1 and TRBJ1-5; D may be TRBD1 (5 bases). Germline values: CDR1 KGHDR, CDR2 SFDVKD. The CDR3 loop spans 13 amino acids. V dropped 5 bases and J dropped 5 bases, with 9 bases sitting between them. CDR3 region: CATSAGNYQPQHF. The CDR3 DNA sequence: TGTGCCACCAGTGCAGGGAACTATCAGCCCCAGCATTTT.